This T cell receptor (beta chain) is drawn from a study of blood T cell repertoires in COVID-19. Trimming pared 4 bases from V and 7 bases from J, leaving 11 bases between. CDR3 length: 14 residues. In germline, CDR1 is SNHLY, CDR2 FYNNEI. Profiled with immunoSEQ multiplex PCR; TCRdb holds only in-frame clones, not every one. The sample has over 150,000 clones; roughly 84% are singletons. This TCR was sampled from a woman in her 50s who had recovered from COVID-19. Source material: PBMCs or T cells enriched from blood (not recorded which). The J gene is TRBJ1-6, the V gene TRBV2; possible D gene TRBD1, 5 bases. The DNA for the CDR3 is TGTGCCAGCAGTGCTACTCAGGGAAATTCACCCCTCCACTTT. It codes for CASSATQGNSPLHF.